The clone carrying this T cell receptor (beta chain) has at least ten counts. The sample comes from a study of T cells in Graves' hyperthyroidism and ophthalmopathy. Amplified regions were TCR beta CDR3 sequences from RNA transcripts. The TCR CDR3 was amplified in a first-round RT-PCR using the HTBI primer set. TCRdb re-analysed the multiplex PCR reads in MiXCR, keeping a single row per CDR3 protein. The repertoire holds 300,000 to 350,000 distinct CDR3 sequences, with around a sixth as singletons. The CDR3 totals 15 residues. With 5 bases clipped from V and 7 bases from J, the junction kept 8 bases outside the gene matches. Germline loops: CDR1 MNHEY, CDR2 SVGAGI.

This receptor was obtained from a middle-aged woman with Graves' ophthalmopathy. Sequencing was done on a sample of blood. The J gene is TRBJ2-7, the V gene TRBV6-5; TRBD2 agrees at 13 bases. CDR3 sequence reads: CASSTGLAGVSEQYF. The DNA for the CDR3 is TGTGCCAGCAGTACAGGACTAGCGGGAGTATCTGAGCAGTACTTC.